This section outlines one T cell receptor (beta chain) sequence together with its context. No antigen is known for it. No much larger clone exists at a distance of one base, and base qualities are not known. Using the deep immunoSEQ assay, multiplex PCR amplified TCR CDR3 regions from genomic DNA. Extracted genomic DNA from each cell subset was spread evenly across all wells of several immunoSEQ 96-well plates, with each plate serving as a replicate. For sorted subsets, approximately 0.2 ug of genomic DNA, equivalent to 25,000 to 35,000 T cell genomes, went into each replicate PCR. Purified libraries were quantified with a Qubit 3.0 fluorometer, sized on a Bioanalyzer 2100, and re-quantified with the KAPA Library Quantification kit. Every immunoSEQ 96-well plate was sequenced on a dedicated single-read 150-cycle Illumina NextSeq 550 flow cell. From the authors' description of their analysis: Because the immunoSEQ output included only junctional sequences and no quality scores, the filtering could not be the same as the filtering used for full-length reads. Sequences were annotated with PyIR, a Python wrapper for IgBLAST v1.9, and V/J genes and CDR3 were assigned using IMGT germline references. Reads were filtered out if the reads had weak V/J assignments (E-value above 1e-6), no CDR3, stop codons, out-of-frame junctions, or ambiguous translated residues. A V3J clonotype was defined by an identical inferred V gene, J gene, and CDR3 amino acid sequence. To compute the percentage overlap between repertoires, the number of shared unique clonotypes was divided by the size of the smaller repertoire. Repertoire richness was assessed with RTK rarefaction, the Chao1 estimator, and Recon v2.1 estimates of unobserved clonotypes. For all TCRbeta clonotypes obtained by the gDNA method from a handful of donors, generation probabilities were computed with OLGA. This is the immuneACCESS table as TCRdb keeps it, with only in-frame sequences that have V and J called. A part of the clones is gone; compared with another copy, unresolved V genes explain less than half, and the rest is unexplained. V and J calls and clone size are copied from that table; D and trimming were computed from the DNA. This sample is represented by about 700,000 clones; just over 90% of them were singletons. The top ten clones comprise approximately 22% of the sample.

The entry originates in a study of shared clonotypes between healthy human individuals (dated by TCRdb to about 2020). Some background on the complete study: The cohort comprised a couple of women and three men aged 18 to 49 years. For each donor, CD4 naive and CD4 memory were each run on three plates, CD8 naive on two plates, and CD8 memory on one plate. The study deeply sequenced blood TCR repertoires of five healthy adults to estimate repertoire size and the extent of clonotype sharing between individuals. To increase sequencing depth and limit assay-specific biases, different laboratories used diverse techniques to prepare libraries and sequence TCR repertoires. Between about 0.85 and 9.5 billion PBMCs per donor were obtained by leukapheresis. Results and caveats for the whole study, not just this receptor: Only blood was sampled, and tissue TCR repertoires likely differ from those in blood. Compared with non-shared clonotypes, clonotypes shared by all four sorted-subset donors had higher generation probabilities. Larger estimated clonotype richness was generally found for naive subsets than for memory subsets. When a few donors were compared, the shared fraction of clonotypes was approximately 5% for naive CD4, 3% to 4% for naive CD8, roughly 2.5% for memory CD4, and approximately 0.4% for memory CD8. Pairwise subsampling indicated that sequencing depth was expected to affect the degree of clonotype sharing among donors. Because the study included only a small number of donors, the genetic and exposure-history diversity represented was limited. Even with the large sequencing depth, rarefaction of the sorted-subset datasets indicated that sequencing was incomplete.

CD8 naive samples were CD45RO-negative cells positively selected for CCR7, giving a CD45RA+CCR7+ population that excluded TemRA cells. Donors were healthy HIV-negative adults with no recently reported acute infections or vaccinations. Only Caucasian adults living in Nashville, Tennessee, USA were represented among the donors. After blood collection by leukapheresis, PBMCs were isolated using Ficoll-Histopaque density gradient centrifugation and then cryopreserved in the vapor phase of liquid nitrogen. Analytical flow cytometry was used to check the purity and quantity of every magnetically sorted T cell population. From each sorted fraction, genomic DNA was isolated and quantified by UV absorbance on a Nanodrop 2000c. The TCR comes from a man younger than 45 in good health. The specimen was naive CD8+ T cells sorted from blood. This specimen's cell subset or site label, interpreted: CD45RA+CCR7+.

CDR3 region: CASSDTGTSYGYTF. Read as DNA, the sequence is TGTGCCAGCAGCGATACAGGGACTAGCTATGGCTACACCTTC. The chain joins TRBV9 to TRBJ1-2, with TRBD1 perhaps the D gene, on 6 matching bases. From the germline V gene, CDR1 is SGDLS and CDR2 is YYNGEE. Measured from the cysteine to the phenylalanine, the CDR3 is 14 residues long. The sequence is cut down to CDR3 DNA, 42 bases in frame from base 1. V is clipped by 3 bases and J by 4 bases, and the sequence between their germline boundaries is 13 bases long.